Listed here are 24 T cell receptor beta chains from one sample, sequenced in a study of shared clonotypes between healthy human individuals. The data were produced by immunoSEQ multiplex PCR, yet TCRdb's version contains in-frame clones alone and is incomplete. The profile shows some 800,000 clones, 80% to 95% of them singletons. It was CD45RO-negative cells, positively selected for CCR7, that made up naive CD8 cells, with terminally differentiated effector memory CD45RA+ cells excluded. Material for sequencing was naive CD8+ T cells sorted from blood. The receptors were gathered from a young man in good health.

In this sample, this clone turned up a few times. The same CDR3 is also encoded by other DNA sequences in this sample. CDR3 protein: CASSYSQTEAFF. The CDR3 DNA sequence: TGTGCCAGCAGTTACTCGCAGACTGAAGCTTTCTTT. The chain recombines TRBV6-6 with TRBJ1-1, with D unresolved. V dropped 0 bases and J dropped 5 bases, with 4 bases sitting between them. The CDR3 has 12 residues. Germline V gene sequence: CDR1 MNHNY, CDR2 SVGAGI (reference sequence).

The chain carries TRBV25-1 and TRBJ2-6, with a tentative D call TRBD2 (6 bases). CDR3 length: 18 residues. Deletions cut 3 bases from V and 0 bases from J, with 15 bases between. Per the germline V gene, CDR1 is MGHDK and CDR2 is SYGVNS. The DNA for the CDR3 is TGTGCCAGCAGTGACCCACCCCAGGGAGGCTCTGGGGCCAACGTCCTGACTTTC. This encodes CASSDPPQGGSGANVLTF.

Written as DNA, the CDR3 is TGTGCCAGCAGCTGGACTAGCGGGTCGCTCTACGAGCAGTACTTC. Protein product: CASSWTSGSLYEQYF. The rearrangement links TRBV5-6 to TRBJ2-7; 11 bases align to TRBD2. Looked up from germline, CDR1 is SGHDT and CDR2 is YYEEEE. Trimming at V came to 3 bases and at J to 3 bases, leaving 5 bases not matched to a gene. The CDR3 is 15 amino acids. Using reference TRBV5-6 and TRBJ2-7 for the parts outside the CDR3, the full variable domain is DAGVTQSPTHLIKTRGQQVTLRCSPKSGHDTVSWYQQALGQGPQFIFQYYEEEERQRGNFPDRFSGHQFPNYSSELNVNALLLGDSALYLCASSWTSGSLYEQYFGPGTRLTVT.

The V gene is TRBV7-2, the J gene TRBJ2-1; D perhaps matches TRBD2 (5 bases). CDR1 is SGHTA and CDR2 is FQGNSA in the germline V gene. The CDR3 runs 12 residues. Between the trimmed V and J ends, which lost 1 base and 9 bases, there was a span of 7 bases. CDR3 residues: CASSLGGLEQFF. For the CDR3, the DNA is TGTGCCAGCAGCTTAGGAGGGCTTGAGCAGTTCTTC.

The chain employs TRBV9 and TRBJ2-7; 8 nucleotides match TRBD1. CDR1 is SGDLS and CDR2 is YYNGEE in the germline V gene. The CDR3 has 15 amino acids. V dropped 4 bases and J dropped 2; count of bases not matched to a gene: 8. The CDR3 sequence: CASSLRDRTTYEQYF. The CDR3 nucleotides read TGTGCCAGCAGCCTAAGGGACAGGACGACCTACGAGCAGTACTTC.

On this clone: At the DNA level, this CDR3 is encoded by other sequences in the same sample as well. The genes are TRBV30 and TRBJ2-7; TRBD2 agrees at 10 bases. The germline V gene has CDR1 GTSNPN and CDR2 SVGIG (reference sequence). The CDR3 consists of 14 residues. Unmatched junction bases numbered 4, after V lost 5 bases and J lost 0 bases. CDR3 protein: CAWSWTSGSYEQYF. The CDR3 DNA sequence: TGTGCCTGGTCCTGGACTAGCGGCTCCTACGAGCAGTACTTC.

In its sample, this clone was seen once. The V and J genes are TRBV4-1 and TRBJ1-1; a possible D gene is TRBD1 (6 bases). Germline V gene lookup returns CDR1 MGHRA and CDR2 YSYEKL. Trimming took off 0 bases at V and 2 bases at J, with 22 bases between the two ends. The CDR3 has 19 amino acids. As DNA, the CDR3 is TGCGCCAGCAGCCAAGATCCCCCAGGGGCTATGAATCGAAACACTGAAGCTTTCTTT. This translates into CASSQDPPGAMNRNTEAFF.

In the case of this clone: Other nucleotide sequences in the sample specify the same CDR3. The chain carries TRBV9 and TRBJ2-1, with 8 bases that match TRBD1. The CDR3 is 14 amino acids. CDR1 SGDLS and CDR2 YYNGEE come from the germline V gene. With 0 bases clipped from V and 4 bases from J, the junction kept 0 bases outside the gene matches. DNA for the CDR3: TGTGCCAGCAGCGTAGGACAGGGGTACAATGAGCAGTTCTTC. It translates to CASSVGQGYNEQFF. Based on the CDR3 plus reference TRBV9 and TRBJ2-1, the full variable domain is DSGVTQTPKHLITATGQRVTLRCSPRSGDLSVYWYQQSLDQGLQFLIQYYNGEERAKGNILERFSAQQFPDLHSELNLSSLELGDSALYFCASSVGQGYNEQFFGPGTRLTVL.

The chain carries TRBV7-6 and TRBJ2-1, with no clear D. V lost 5 bases and J lost 3, with 17 bases in between. CDR1 is SGHVS, CDR2 FNYEAQ, per germline. CDR3 length: 16 residues. CDR3 DNA sequence: TGTGCCAGCAGCCTGGCCGGTGGCACCTTCTACAATGAGCAGTTCTTC. Translated, it gives CASSLAGGTFYNEQFF.

The chain joins TRBV7-6 to TRBJ1-1; no firm D call. Germline CDR1 reads SGHVS; CDR2 reads FNYEAQ. The CDR3 consists of 14 residues. Trimming cost V 3 bases and J 1 base, with 9 bases left between them. The CDR3, as DNA: TGTGCCAGCAGCTTCACAGTCGCGAACACTGAAGCTTTCTTT. This translates into CASSFTVANTEAFF.

The J gene is TRBJ2-3, the V gene TRBV14, with 8 bases that match TRBD2. Germline CDR1 reads SGHDN; CDR2 reads FVKESK. The CDR3 runs 16 residues. Unmatched junction bases numbered 8, after V lost 1 base and J lost 5 bases. CDR3 nucleotides: TGTGCCAGCAGCCAAGCGTCGGGACTAGTACTAGATACGCAGTATTTT. It codes for CASSQASGLVLDTQYF.

The chain combines TRBV7-8 with TRBJ2-2, with unresolved D. Trimming stripped 5 bases from V and 1 base from J, with 14 bases between. The CDR3 extends over 16 amino acids. Germline CDR1 and CDR2: SGHVS and FQNEAQ. Here the CDR3 DNA reads TGTGCCAGCAGCCCCCCATCGTTCGAGAACACCGGGGAGCTGTTTTTT. Its translation: CASSPPSFENTGELFF.

Remarks on this clone: Other nucleotide sequences in the sample specify the same CDR3. V gene TRBV9 combines with J gene TRBJ2-1, with unresolved D. The V end was cut by 4 bases, the J end by 1 base, with 6 bases between. The CDR3 spans 13 residues. The germline V gene has CDR1 SGDLS and CDR2 YYNGEE. DNA of the CDR3: TGTGCCAGCAGCCCAGGTTCCTACAATGAGCAGTTCTTC. This encodes CASSPGSYNEQFF.

The chain links TRBV28 to TRBJ1-2; D uncertain. The CDR3 totals 12 residues. Deletions cut 3 bases from V and 2 bases from J, with 4 bases between. The V gene's germline CDR1 is MDHEN and CDR2 SYDVKM. The DNA of the CDR3 is TGTGCCAGCAGTTTTCGAAACTATGGCTACACCTTC. Translating gives CASSFRNYGYTF.

As regards this clone: Within the sample, other DNA sequences also encode this same CDR3. The V gene is TRBV25-1, the J gene TRBJ1-5; the D gene is possibly TRBD1 (6 bases). Germline V gives CDR1 MGHDK, CDR2 SYGVNS. Trimming left V 4 bases short and J 0 bases short, with 7 bases between. The CDR3 length is 14 residues. The CDR3 nucleotides read TGTGCCAGCAGTGTACAGGGTAGCAATCAGCCCCAGCATTTT. Translated, it gives CASSVQGSNQPQHF.

V usage is TRBV27 and J usage is TRBJ2-1, with D hard to call. The CDR3 spans 15 residues. The V gene lost 3 bases and the J gene lost 0 bases, with 9 bases spanning the gap. The V gene's germline CDR1 is MNHEY and CDR2 SMNVEV (reference sequence). The CDR3 bases are TGTGCCAGCAGTTTCCTCCAGAGCTCCTACAATGAGCAGTTCTTC. Translated: CASSFLQSSYNEQFF.

About this clone itself: A junction boundary mismatches the germline segment, possibly from a read error. The chain combines TRBV27 with TRBJ2-5, with no clear D. This CDR3 spans 9 amino acids. Germline V lookup: CDR1 MNHEY, CDR2 SMNVEV (reference sequence). The CDR3 spells CALKETQYF. The CDR3 DNA sequence: TGCGCTTTGAAAGAGACCCAGTACTTC.

The CDR3 region has the DNA TGTGCCAGCAGTGACCCGCAAAGACGTTATAGCAATCAGCCCCAGCATTTT. It translates to CASSDPQRRYSNQPQHF. V is TRBV6-4 and J is TRBJ1-5; unclear D gene. V was trimmed by 2 bases and J by 0 bases, leaving 14 bases between them. In germline, CDR1 is MRHNA, CDR2 SNTAGT. The CDR3 is made up of 17 amino acids.

This clone was detected only once. The genes are TRBV29-1 and TRBJ2-7, with 14 positions matching TRBD2. V lost 6 bases and J lost 3; bases outside the gene matches: 13. Germline CDR1 and CDR2: SQVTM and ANQGSEA. The CDR3 runs 17 residues. As DNA, the CDR3 is TGCAGCGTAGCAGAGGGACTAGCGGGAGTGGGTATCTACGAGCAGTACTTC. Protein: CSVAEGLAGVGIYEQYF.

V usage is TRBV7-9 and J usage is TRBJ1-2, with D tentatively TRBD1 (6 bases). Trimming cost V 5 bases and J 2 bases, with 12 bases left between them. The CDR3 runs 14 residues. Germline V gives CDR1 SEHNR, CDR2 FQNEAQ (reference sequence). The CDR3 nucleotides are TGTGCCAGCAGCGCACCACAGGGAAACTATGGCTACACCTTC. Protein product: CASSAPQGNYGYTF.

This chain connects TRBV6-5 to TRBJ1-2; D not resolved. Germline CDR1 MNHEY, CDR2 SVGAGI. Trimming left V 7 bases short and J 2 bases short, with 11 bases between. This CDR3 region has 13 residues. The chain's CDR3 is CASTSVGNYGYTF. The CDR3 DNA follows: TGTGCCAGCACCTCTGTAGGGAACTATGGCTACACCTTC.

V usage is TRBV7-3 and J usage is TRBJ2-1, with TRBD2 as a possible D gene (6 bases). Deletions cut 2 bases from V and 10 bases from J, with 15 bases between. The germline V gene has CDR1 SGHTA and CDR2 FQGTGA. The CDR3 length is 14 residues. The DNA of the CDR3 is TGTGCCAGCAGCTTATTAGGACTAATGGGGGAGCAGTTCTTC. This translates into CASSLLGLMGEQFF.

The chain recombines TRBV11-2 with TRBJ2-1, with 7 bases aligning to TRBD1. The CDR3 is 15 amino acids. The V gene's germline CDR1 is SGHAT and CDR2 FQNNGV. The V segment lost 4 bases and the J segment 1 base; nucleotides outside the gene matches: 4. The CDR3 DNA sequence: TGTGCCAGCAGCTCACCGGGACAGTCCTACAATGAGCAGTTCTTC. Translating gives CASSSPGQSYNEQFF.

The V gene is TRBV4-1, the J gene TRBJ2-7, with 7 positions matching TRBD2. The V gene's germline CDR1 is MGHRA and CDR2 YSYEKL. Trimming at V came to 6 bases and at J to 6 bases, leaving 11 bases not matched to a gene. The CDR3 covers 14 residues. This chain's CDR3 is CASSPSPGLVEQYF. The CDR3 DNA follows: TGCGCCAGCAGTCCCTCCCCCGGACTAGTCGAGCAGTACTTC.